This T cell receptor beta chain was identified in a study of coeliac disease. About the research overall: High-resolution HLA typing was lacking; TRBV7-2 bias was queried instead. Findings and limits, study-wide: Largely private TRB repertoires meant most sequences were sample-unique.

About this clone: The antigen is undetermined.

V gave up 3 bases and J gave up 1 base; unmatched junction bases: 10. The CDR3 sequence is 17 residues long. Per germline, CDR1 MNHGY and CDR2 SAAAGT. Sequencing was performed with immunoSEQ multiplex PCR; in TCRdb, only in-frame clones are kept and a portion is missing. The sample carries about 1,600 clones, roughly 64% recorded once. The receptor was derived from a woman aged 45-65 years with celiac disease on a gluten-free diet. This chain uses TRBV6-8 with TRBJ1-1, with TRBD1 matching 8 bases. Sequencing used intraepithelial lymphocytes from the gut. The CDR3 sequence is CASSYQDRVEGNTEAFF. CDR3 nucleotide sequence: TGTGCCAGCAGTTATCAGGACAGGGTAGAGGGGAACACTGAAGCTTTCTTT.